Below are 5 T cell receptor beta chains sequenced from a single sample in a study of blood T cell repertoires in COVID-19. Sequenced by immunoSEQ multiplex PCR; TCRdb stores in-frame clones only, minus some. The sample holds a few hundred thousand clones, 75% to 90% seen once. The sample was PBMCs or T cells enriched from blood (not recorded which). The receptors shown here come from a woman aged 45-59 years who had recovered from COVID-19.

The chain is built from TRBV7-2 and TRBJ2-3, with 12 bases identical to TRBD2. V trimming: 4 bases; J trimming: 2 bases; junction bases outside the gene matches: 1. The CDR3 length is 15 residues. Germline values: CDR1 SGHTA, CDR2 FQGNSA. The CDR3, as DNA: TGTGCCAGCAGCTCTAGCGGGAGGGACACAGATACGCAGTATTTT. It specifies CASSSSGRDTDTQYF.

J is TRBJ2-1 and V is TRBV11-1, with TRBD2 as a possible D gene (5 bases). CDR3 length equals 16 residues. Germline assignment: CDR1 SGHAT and CDR2 FQDESV (reference sequence). The ends were cut back, 5 bases at V and 4 bases at J, with 18 bases in the middle. The CDR3 bases are TGTGCCAGCAGCCTTCTACCCGGGGTGGCTTACAATGAGCAGTTCTTC. It codes for CASSLLPGVAYNEQFF.

The CDR3 is CASSNGAAKNIQYF. The CDR3 DNA is TGTGCCAGTAGTAATGGGGCAGCCAAAAACATTCAGTACTTC. The chain uses TRBV19 and TRBJ2-4; tentative D call: TRBD1 (5 bases). The ends were cut back, 4 bases at V and 0 bases at J, with 7 bases in the middle. The CDR3 has 14 residues. Looked up from germline, CDR1 is LNHDA and CDR2 is SQIVND (reference sequence). Drawing the rest from reference TRBV19 and TRBJ2-4, the complete variable domain is DGGITQSPKYLFRKEGQNVTLSCEQNLNHDAMYWYRQDPGQGLRLIYYSQIVNDFQKGDIAEGYSVSREKKESFPLTVTSAQKNPTAFYLCASSNGAAKNIQYFGAGTRLSVL.

The chain couples TRBV6-2 or TRBV6-3 to TRBJ1-2; the match to TRBD1 covers 8 bases. The CDR3 runs 12 residues. Germline-derived CDR1 and CDR2 are MNHEY and SVGEGT. The ends lost 5 bases at V and 6 bases at J; junction bases unmatched: 2. The CDR3 reads CASSPDRDGYTF. CDR3 coding DNA: TGTGCCAGCAGTCCGGACAGGGATGGCTACACCTTC.

This clone was recorded a few times. The J gene is TRBJ2-1, the V gene TRBV6-1; D unclear. Trimming cost V 2 bases and J 8 bases, with 7 bases left between them. This CDR3 spans 12 amino acids. The germline V gene has CDR1 MNHNS and CDR2 SASEGT. This chain's CDR3 is CASSENEDEQFF. CDR3 nucleotides: TGTGCCAGCAGTGAAAACGAGGATGAGCAGTTCTTC.